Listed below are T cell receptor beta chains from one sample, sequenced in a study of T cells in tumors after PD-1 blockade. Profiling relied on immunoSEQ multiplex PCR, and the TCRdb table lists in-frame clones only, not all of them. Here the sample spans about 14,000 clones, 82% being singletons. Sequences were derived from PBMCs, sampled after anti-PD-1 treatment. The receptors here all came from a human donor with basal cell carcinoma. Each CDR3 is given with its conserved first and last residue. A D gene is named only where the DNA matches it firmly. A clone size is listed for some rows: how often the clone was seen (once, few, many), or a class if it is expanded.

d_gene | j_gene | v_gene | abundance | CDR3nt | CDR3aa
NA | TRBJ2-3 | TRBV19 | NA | TGTGCCAGTAGCTCCCAGACAGAGGGTACGCAGTATTTT | CASSSQTEGTQYF
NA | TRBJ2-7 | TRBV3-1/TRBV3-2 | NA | TGTGCCAGCAGCCAATGGTGGTCCTACGAGCAGTACTTC | CASSQWWSYEQYF
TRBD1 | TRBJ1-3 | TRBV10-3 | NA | TGTGCCATCAGTGACTGGGGGACAGATAGTAGAAACACCATATATTTT | CAISDWGTDSRNTIYF
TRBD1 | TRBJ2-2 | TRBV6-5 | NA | TGTGCCACCCGGACAGGGGGCCCGGAAGGGGAGCTGTTTTTT | CATRTGGPEGELFF
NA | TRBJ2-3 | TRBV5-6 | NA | TGTGCCAGCAGCTCCGGACTGGGACCAGATACGCAGTATTTT | CASSSGLGPDTQYF
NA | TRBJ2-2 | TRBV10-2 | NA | TGCGCCAGCAGACCGGACGGGAACACCGGGGAGCTGTTTTTT | CASRPDGNTGELFF
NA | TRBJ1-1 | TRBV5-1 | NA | TGCGCCAGCAGCTCCGGAGGGGGGTTTCACACTGAAGCTTTCTTT | CASSSGGGFHTEAFF
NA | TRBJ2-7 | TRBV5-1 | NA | TGCGCCAGCAGCTGGAGGGGCGGGGACTCCTACGAGCAGTACTTC | CASSWRGGDSYEQYF
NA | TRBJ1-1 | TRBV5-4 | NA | TGTGCCAGCAGCTTGGGGCAGGGGTCGAACACTGAAGCTTTCTTT | CASSLGQGSNTEAFF
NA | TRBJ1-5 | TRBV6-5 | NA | TGTGCCAGCAGTCTACAGGTAGGGGGTAATCAGCCCCAGCATTTT | CASSLQVGGNQPQHF
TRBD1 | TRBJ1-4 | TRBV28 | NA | TGTGCCAGCAGTCCCGCCGGCAGGGGGCTAGAAAAACTGTTTTTT | CASSPAGRGLEKLFF
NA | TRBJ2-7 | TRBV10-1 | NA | TGCGCCAGCAGTGAGTCGAGACGGGGGGCCCACGAGCAGTACTTC | CASSESRRGAHEQYF
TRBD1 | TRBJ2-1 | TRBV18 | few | TGTGCCAGCTCACCGGACAGGGGGTACAATGAGCAGTTCTTC | CASSPDRGYNEQFF
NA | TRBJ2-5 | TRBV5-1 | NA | TGCGCCAGCAGCTTGGTATTTCCGGAGACCCAGTACTTC | CASSLVFPETQYF
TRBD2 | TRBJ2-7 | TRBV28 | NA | TGTGCCAGCAACCCTGGGGGACTAGCGGGAGTTGAGCAGTACTTC | CASNPGGLAGVEQYF
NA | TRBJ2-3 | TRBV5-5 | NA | TGTGCCAGCAGCTTGGCGCCAACAGATACGCAGTATTTT | CASSLAPTDTQYF
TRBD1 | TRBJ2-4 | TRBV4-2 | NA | TGTGCCAGCAGTCTCGGACAGGGGGCTAACATTCAGTACTTC | CASSLGQGANIQYF
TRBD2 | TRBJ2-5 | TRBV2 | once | TGTGCCAGCAGTGGAGCGGGGGGGCCAGAGACCCAGTACTTC | CASSGAGGPETQYF
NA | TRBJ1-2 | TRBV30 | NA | TGTGCCTGGAGTACGTTTGGACATGGGCAGGGGAACTATGGCTACACCTTC | CAWSTFGHGQGNYGYTF
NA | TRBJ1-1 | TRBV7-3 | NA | TGTGCCAGCAGCGTTAGTGGTATGGGGTGGAACACTGAAGCTTTCTTT | CASSVSGMGWNTEAFF
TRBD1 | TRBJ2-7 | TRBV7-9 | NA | TGTGCCAGCAGCACACCGGGACAGGGGATTTACGAGCAGTACTTC | CASSTPGQGIYEQYF
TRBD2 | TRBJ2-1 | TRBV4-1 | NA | TGCGCCAGCAGCCCGGGACTAGTTCTCTCCTACAATGAGCAGTTCTTC | CASSPGLVLSYNEQFF
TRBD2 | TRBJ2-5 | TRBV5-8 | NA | TGTGCCAGCAGCTTCGGAAGCGGGAGGGTCCAAGAGACCCAGTACTTC | CASSFGSGRVQETQYF
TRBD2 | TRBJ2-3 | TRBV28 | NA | TGTGCCAGCAGTTTAGAAGCGGGAGGGGGAACAGATACGCAGTATTTT | CASSLEAGGGTDTQYF
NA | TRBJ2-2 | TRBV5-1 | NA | TGCGCCAGCAGCCCTGATTGGGCCGGGGAGCTGTTTTTT | CASSPDWAGELFF
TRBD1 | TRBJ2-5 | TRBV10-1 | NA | TGCGCCAGCAGTGAGTCGACAGGGCGGTGGACCCAGTACTTC | CASSESTGRWTQYF
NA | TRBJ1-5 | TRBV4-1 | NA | TGCGCCAGCAGCCTCCACGGGACTTTCGATCAGCCCCAGCATTTT | CASSLHGTFDQPQHF
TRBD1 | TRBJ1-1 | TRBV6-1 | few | TGTGCCAGCAGTGAAAGGGCAGGGGGCTTAGAAGCTTTCTTT | CASSERAGGLEAFF
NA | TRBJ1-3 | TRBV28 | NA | TGTGCCAGCAGTCGCTCCGGGACTAAATTCGGCACCATATATTTT | CASSRSGTKFGTIYF
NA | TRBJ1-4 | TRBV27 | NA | TGTGCCAGCAGATCCGGGGCCGGGGGGGCGGTAAAACTGTTTTTT | CASRSGAGGAVKLFF
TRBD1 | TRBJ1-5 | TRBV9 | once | TGTGCCAGCAGCGCGACAGGGTACGTCCATCAGCCCCAGCATTTT | CASSATGYVHQPQHF
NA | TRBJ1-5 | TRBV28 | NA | TGTGCCAGCAGTTTGTACGTGAAGAGCAATCAGCCCCAGCATTTT | CASSLYVKSNQPQHF
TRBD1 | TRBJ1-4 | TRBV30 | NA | TGTGCCTTTACTCGACAGGGCGGGAATGAAAAACTGTTTTTT | CAFTRQGGNEKLFF
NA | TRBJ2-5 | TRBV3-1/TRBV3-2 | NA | TGTGCCAGCAGCCAAGATTACCCGGGAGTGGTTGGCCAGTACTTC | CASSQDYPGVVGQYF
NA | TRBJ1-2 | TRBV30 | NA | TGTGCCTGGAGTGTGGTAGGGCCGTACTATGGCTACACCTTC | CAWSVVGPYYGYTF
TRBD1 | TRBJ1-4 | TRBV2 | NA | TGTGCCAGCAGGGGAGGGACAGGTCGTAATGAAAAACTGTTTTTT | CASRGGTGRNEKLFF
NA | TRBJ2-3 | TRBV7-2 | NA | TGTGCCAGCAGCCCCGGAACGGGATTCACAGATACGCAGTATTTT | CASSPGTGFTDTQYF
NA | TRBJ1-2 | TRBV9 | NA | TGTGCCAGCAGCGTGGGCGTGGGAGGGGCGCGCTATGGCTACACCTTC | CASSVGVGGARYGYTF
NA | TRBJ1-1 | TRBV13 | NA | TGTGCCAGCAGCTTACTCCAGGGGAACACTGAAGCTTTCTTT | CASSLLQGNTEAFF
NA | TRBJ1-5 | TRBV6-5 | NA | TGTGCCAGCGCCAGCGGCAATCAGCCCCAGCATTTT | CASASGNQPQHF
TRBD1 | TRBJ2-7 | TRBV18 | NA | TGTGCCAGCTCACCACTTGGGACAGGCCGCGGCGAGCAGTACTTC | CASSPLGTGRGEQYF
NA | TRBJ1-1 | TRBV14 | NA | TGTGCCAGCAGCCCCCGCCGGGGATTGAACACTGAAGCTTTCTTT | CASSPRRGLNTEAFF
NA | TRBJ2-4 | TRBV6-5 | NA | TGTGCCAGCAGTTACGGGAGTCCGGCCAAAAACATTCAGTACTTC | CASSYGSPAKNIQYF
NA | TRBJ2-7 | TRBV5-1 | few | TGCGCCAGCAGCTTATCCCAGGGGAGCGACGAGCAGTACTTC | CASSLSQGSDEQYF
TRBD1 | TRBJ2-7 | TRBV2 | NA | TGTGCCAGCAGTGGGGGACAGTCTTACGAGCAGTACTTC | CASSGGQSYEQYF
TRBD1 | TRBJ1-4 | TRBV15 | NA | TGTGCCACCAGCAGCGTACAGGGGGCTAATGAAAAACTGTTTTTT | CATSSVQGANEKLFF
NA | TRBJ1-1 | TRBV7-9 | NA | TGTGCCAGCAGCCCACTCAGGGGAACTGAAGCTTTCTTT | CASSPLRGTEAFF
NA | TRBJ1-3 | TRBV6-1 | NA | TGTGCCAGCAGTGAACGGTGGGAATCTGGAAACACCATATATTTT | CASSERWESGNTIYF
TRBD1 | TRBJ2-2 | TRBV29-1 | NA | TGCAGCGTAATCGGGACAGGGGGTAGCACCGGGGAGCTGTTTTTT | CSVIGTGGSTGELFF
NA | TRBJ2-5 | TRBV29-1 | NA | TGCAGCGTTGCCAGCACCGGGGAGACCCAGTACTTC | CSVASTGETQYF
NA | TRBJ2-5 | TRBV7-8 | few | TGTGCCAGCAGCGGTGGTCATCCGGTGGGAGAGACCCAGTACTTC | CASSGGHPVGETQYF
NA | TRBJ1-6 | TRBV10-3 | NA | TGTGCCATCAGTGAGAGGGAGAGCTCCTATAATTCACCCCTCCACTTT | CAISERESSYNSPLHF
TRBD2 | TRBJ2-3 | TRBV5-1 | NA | TGCGCCAGCAGCTTGGGTGACCTAGCGGGGGTCCCGCCCACAGATACGCAGTATTTT | CASSLGDLAGVPPTDTQYF
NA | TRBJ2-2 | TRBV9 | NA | TGTGCCAGCAGCGTAGCAAGGGGGAGTAGGGAGCTGTTTTTT | CASSVARGSRELFF
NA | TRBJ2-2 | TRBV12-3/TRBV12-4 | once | TGTGCCAGCAGTTTAGGGTCCGGGGAGCTGTTTTTT | CASSLGSGELFF
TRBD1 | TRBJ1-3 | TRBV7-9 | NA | TGTGCCAGCAGCTTAGCCGACAGGGTACGAGGAAACACCATATATTTT | CASSLADRVRGNTIYF
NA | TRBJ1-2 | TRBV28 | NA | TGTGCCAGCAGTCTGGGGGTGGGGGGCGCAGACTATGGCTACACCTTC | CASSLGVGGADYGYTF